The entry below describes one TCR beta chain. What it binds is unknown. This sample was taken from a study of cytomegalovirus exposure and HLA in healthy donors. Per the germline V gene, CDR1 is MGHRA and CDR2 is YSYEKL. V lost 0 bases to trimming and J lost 8 bases, with 14 bases between them. This CDR3 is 15 amino acids long. General study findings and limits: Reports state that TCR beta sequences accurately predicted most subjects' HLA-A and HLA-B alleles. Highest at DRB1 and lowest at HLA-C, TCR association rates differed among HLA loci in a later analysis.

Primers: 60 Vbeta forward and 13 Jbeta reverse. Libraries were prepared by immunoSEQ multiplex PCR; TCRdb keeps only in-frame clonotypes and omits some of them. This table holds 99,000 or so clones, 69% found once. The chain links TRBV4-1 to TRBJ2-4; the D gene is possibly TRBD1 (6 bases). This TCR came from a young man in good health and CMV-seronegative. Sequenced: PBMCs. The CDR3 reads CASSQDRGERDIQYF. The CDR3 DNA sequence: TGCGCCAGCAGCCAAGACAGGGGCGAAAGGGACATTCAGTACTTC.